The entry that follows covers one T cell receptor (beta chain) sequence. This clonotype has a handful of counts. Its antigen remains undetermined. Per-base quality was not reported, and no clone a single base away is much larger than it. The germline V gene supplies CDR1 SQVTM and CDR2 ANQGSEA. Cut back by 3 bases and 4 bases, the V and J ends lie 7 bases apart. The CDR3 goes from the cysteine to the phenylalanine over 11 residues. Just CDR3 DNA is preserved here, 33 bases in frame from base 1. Stable Graves' hyperthyroidism was defined as no progression to ophthalmopathy during 18 months of follow-up. The hyperthyroidism patients were between 18 and 65 years old and newly diagnosed, with a disease duration of less than 2 months. The study excluded patients with uncontrolled infections, other autoimmune diseases, pregnancy or lactation. Diagnoses were established on the basis of clinical symptoms, serum thyroxine and TRAb, thyroid ultrasound, and orbital computed tomography. PBMCs were isolated from 10 ml of fresh peripheral blood by Ficoll-Paque density gradient centrifugation. Total RNA was extracted using Trizol reagent, and RNA quality was assessed on an Agilent 2100 Bioanalyzer.

The data stem from a study of T cells in Graves' hyperthyroidism and ophthalmopathy (dated by TCRdb to the late 2010s). For the study in its entirety: Peripheral blood samples were taken at the time of initial diagnosis, prior to any treatment. After blood sampling, hyperthyroidism patients were treated with methimazole at a starting dose of 30 mg daily, and ophthalmopathy patients were treated with high-dose intravenous methylprednisolone. The 95 to 100 discovery patients were randomly divided into training and test sets at a 7:3 ratio. The paper reports TCR Vbeta CDR3 sequencing of over 120 peripheral blood samples: around 45 ophthalmopathy, approximately 74 hyperthyroidism and around 17 progressor patients. An independent validation cohort of around 19 hyperthyroidism patients and approximately 17 patients who later progressed to ophthalmopathy tested prospective prediction of ophthalmopathy. In about six Graves' hyperthyroidism patients, the study also compared T-cell repertoires from thyroid tissue with T-cell repertoires from blood. A discovery cohort of around 100 patients, approximately 45 with Graves' ophthalmopathy and 55 to 60 with stable Graves' hyperthyroidism, was used to find distinguishing TCR V-J signatures.

The investigation overall reported the following: In validation, the model predicted progression to ophthalmopathy with just under 71% sensitivity and 72% to 85% specificity, a median of 6.5 months before onset. Blood samples also contained most of the expanded thyroid clonotypes (frequency above 0.001), which suggests that blood repertoires may reflect thyroid immune responses. No statistical method was used to set the sample size in advance, and investigators knew the group allocation. A 13 V-J signature model separated ophthalmopathy from stable hyperthyroidism, with around 90% sensitivity and 81.08% specificity in cross-validation and 80%/75% in testing.

The TCR beta CDR3 regions were amplified from RNA transcripts. For the first round of RT-PCR on the TCR CDR3, the HTBI primer set was used together with the Qiagen OneStep RT-PCR kit. Libraries were constructed in a second round of multiplex PCR, after which size selection and purification were performed. Paired-end sequencing of the libraries was performed with 100 bp reads on an Illumina HiSeq2000. The original pipeline was this. SOAPnuke was used to process the raw data, with reads discarded if the reads contained adapters or uncalled bases, had a mean Phred below 15, or lacked an exact constant-primer or identifier match. High-quality paired reads were merged using COPE v1.2.5, and each unique nucleotide sequence was defined as a clonotype. MiTCR v1.1 was used to align the clonotypes against IMGT TRBV, TRBD and TRBJ reference segments. The analysis was restricted to V-J combinations with a frequency above 0.0001, which together covered 99.2% of the repertoires. The TCS score was defined as the ratio of F50 (clonal expansion) to E x V (chaos), calculated using BLOSUM62-based TCRdist between CDR3 peptides within each V-J. Welch's t-statistics and random forest reduced roughly 530 V-J features to 13, which were used in a naive Bayes classifier (R e1071). The similarity between thyroid and blood repertoires was quantified using the Morisita-Horn index. The public sequencing data were trimmed at Q25 with fastp and processed into clonotypes with MiXCR by TCRdb, which kept only in-frame beta chains. A single entry per CDR3 protein holds the most common genes and DNA from its merged rows. The V and J calls and clone size are TCRdb's, not the authors'. The sample records hundreds of thousands of distinct CDR3 sequences, around a third of which are singletons. About a third of the sample is taken by the ten largest.

Recombination connected TRBV29-1 to TRBJ2-7; the D gene identity is not certain. The TCR comes from a woman aged 40 to 50 with Graves' hyperthyroidism. Sequencing input: blood. The CDR3 reads as follows: CSVDENYEQYF. The nucleotide sequence reads TGCAGCGTTGATGAGAATTACGAGCAGTACTTC.